Presented here are 12 T cell receptor beta chains from one specimen sequenced in a study of OX40 agonist ivuxolimab in advanced cancers. Generated by immunoSEQ multiplex PCR, the TCRdb table keeps only in-frame clones and is missing some. Among approximately 47,000 clones listed, approximately 90% were seen once. The material sequenced was CD4+ or CD8+ T cells sorted from blood, taken in a trial of the OX40 agonist ivuxolimab. The origin of the receptors is an adult with an advanced solid tumor such as melanoma, head and neck, liver or kidney cancer.

This chain joins TRBV5-1 and TRBJ2-7; 9 nucleotides align to TRBD1. V shed 4 bases and J 0 bases; nucleotides not matched to a gene: 11. Germline assignment: CDR1 SGHRS and CDR2 YFSETQ. CDR3 size: 17 residues. DNA for the CDR3: TGCGCCAGCAGCGAGGACAGGGGTGCAATGAGCTCCTACGAGCAGTACTTC. It encodes CASSEDRGAMSSYEQYF.

This sequence joins TRBV6-5 and TRBJ1-1; a possible D gene is TRBD1 (5 bases). The CDR3 consists of 14 residues. Germline CDR1 and CDR2: MNHEY and SVGAGI. V was pared by 8 bases and J by 1 base, with 14 bases between. The CDR3 DNA reads as TGTGCCAGCGAGATGGCAGGGCCGAACACTGAAGCTTTCTTT. As protein: CASEMAGPNTEAFF.

The chain combines TRBV9 with TRBJ2-2, with D hard to call. With 0 bases removed from V and 2 bases from J, the gap between germline ends came to 5 bases. The CDR3 loop spans 14 amino acids. Per germline, CDR1 SGDLS and CDR2 YYNGEE. CDR3 in DNA: TGTGCCAGCAGCGTAGGGGGAAACACCGGGGAGCTGTTTTTT. The encoded protein is CASSVGGNTGELFF.

The chain is built from TRBV28 and TRBJ2-2; D not certain. V lost 2 bases and J lost 5, with 9 bases in between. Looked up from germline, CDR1 is MDHEN and CDR2 is SYDVKM. The CDR3 totals 14 residues. CDR3 in DNA: TGTGCCAGCAGTTTAAGAGTAGGGACCGGGGAGCTGTTTTTT. Translated, it gives CASSLRVGTGELFF.

V gene TRBV6-6 combines with J gene TRBJ1-4; D perhaps matches TRBD1 (5 bases). CDR1 is MNHNY and CDR2 is SVGAGI in the germline V gene (reference sequence). The CDR3 has 13 amino acids. Trimming removed 6 bases from V and 7 bases from J, with 12 bases in between. The DNA of the CDR3 is TGTGCCAGCAGCTCGGGGGTTGTTGAAAAACTGTTTTTT. This encodes CASSSGVVEKLFF.

J is TRBJ2-7 and V is TRBV11-2; 8 nucleotides line up with TRBD1. This CDR3 is built from 14 residues. CDR1 is SGHAT, CDR2 FQNNGV, per germline. With V trimmed by 5 bases and J by 3 bases, 6 bases remained unmatched. CDR3 in DNA: TGTGCCAGCAGCATGACAGGGGCCGGCTACGAGCAGTACTTC. Residues: CASSMTGAGYEQYF. Looking up the rest from reference TRBV11-2 and TRBJ2-7 gives the full variable domain: EAGVAQSPRYKIIEKRQSVAFWCNPISGHATLYWYQQILGQGPKLLIQFQNNGVVDDSQLPKDRFSAERLKGVDSTLKIQPAKLEDSAVYLCASSMTGAGYEQYFGPGTRLTVT.

The chain combines TRBV2 with TRBJ2-3; 8 nucleotides agree with TRBD1. This CDR3 is 13 amino acids long. Germline V gene lookup returns CDR1 SNHLY and CDR2 FYNNEI. With 9 bases clipped from V and 4 bases from J, the junction kept 6 bases outside the gene matches. The CDR3 loop is CARTGDSSDTQYF. CDR3 bases: TGTGCCAGGACAGGGGACTCCTCAGATACGCAGTATTTT.

The chain uses TRBV5-1 and TRBJ2-1; perhaps TRBD2 as D (6 bases). CDR3 length equals 16 residues. The V gene's germline CDR1 is SGHRS and CDR2 YFSETQ. Trimming removed 5 bases at V and 5 bases at J, with 20 bases between. CDR3 loop: CASRAPSAGRNNEQFF. The CDR3 nucleotides read TGCGCCAGCAGGGCCCCCTCGGCGGGAAGAAACAATGAGCAGTTCTTC.

The V gene is TRBV4-2, the J gene TRBJ2-7; D perhaps matches TRBD2 (6 bases). V lost 0 bases and J 6 bases, leaving 12 bases between the germline ends. This CDR3 contains 14 residues. CDR1 LGHNA and CDR2 YNFKEQ come from the germline V gene. CDR3 region: CASSQEEGTVEQYF. CDR3 DNA: TGTGCCAGCAGCCAAGAGGAGGGCACCGTCGAGCAGTACTTC.

The chain combines TRBV13 with TRBJ2-7; TRBD2 matches at 11 bases. The CDR3 covers 15 residues. Germline V CDR1 and CDR2: PRHDT, FYEKMQ (reference sequence). V lost 5 bases and J lost 5; bases outside the gene matches: 8. CDR3 DNA: TGTGCCAGCAGCCCCCGACTAGCGGGGTATAACGAGCAGTACTTC. Its translation is CASSPRLAGYNEQYF.

This chain uses TRBV9 with TRBJ2-7; TRBD2 agrees at 8 bases. The V segment lost 3 bases and the J segment 0 bases; nucleotides outside the gene matches: 11. Germline assignment: CDR1 SGDLS and CDR2 YYNGEE. The CDR3 totals 17 residues. CDR3: CASSATGGASGSYEQYF. The CDR3 nucleotides are TGTGCCAGCAGCGCCACGGGGGGGGCTAGCGGCTCCTACGAGCAGTACTTC.

This sequence joins TRBV27 and TRBJ2-7; 9 nucleotides line up with TRBD1. Trimming took 5 bases from V and 5 from J; bases not matched to a gene: 13. The CDR3 contains 16 residues. From germline, CDR1 is MNHEY and CDR2 SMNVEV (reference sequence). The CDR3 reads CASSPLYRGRINEQYF. The CDR3 region has the DNA TGTGCCAGCAGTCCCCTCTACAGGGGGCGAATAAACGAGCAGTACTTC.